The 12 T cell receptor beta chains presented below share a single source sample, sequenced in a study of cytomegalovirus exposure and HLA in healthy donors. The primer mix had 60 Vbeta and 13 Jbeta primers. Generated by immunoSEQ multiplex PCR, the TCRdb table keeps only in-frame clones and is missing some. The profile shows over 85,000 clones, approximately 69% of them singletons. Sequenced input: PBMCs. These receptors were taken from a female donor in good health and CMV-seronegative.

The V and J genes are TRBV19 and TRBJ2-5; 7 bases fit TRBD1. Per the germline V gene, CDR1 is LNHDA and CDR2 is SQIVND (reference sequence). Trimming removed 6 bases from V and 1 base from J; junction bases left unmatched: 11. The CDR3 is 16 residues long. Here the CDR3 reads CASSKRSGQPQETQYF. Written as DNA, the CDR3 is TGTGCCAGTAGCAAGCGTTCGGGACAGCCCCAAGAGACCCAGTACTTC.

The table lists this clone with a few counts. CDR3 coding DNA: TGTGCCAGCAGTTTAATCACGGGACTAGCGGCCTACGAGCAGTACTTC. Translation: CASSLITGLAAYEQYF. The J gene is TRBJ2-7, the V gene TRBV27; TRBD2 agrees at 11 bases. Germline loops: CDR1 MNHEY, CDR2 SMNVEV (reference sequence). This CDR3 is 16 amino acids long. The V gene end was trimmed by 2 bases and the J gene end by 2 bases; junction bases not matched to a gene: 5.

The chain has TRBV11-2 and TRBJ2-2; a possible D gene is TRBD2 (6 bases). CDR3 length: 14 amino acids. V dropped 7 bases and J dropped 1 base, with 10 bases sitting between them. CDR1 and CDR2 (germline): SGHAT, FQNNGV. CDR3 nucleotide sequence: TGTGCCAGCAAGGTGGAGGGGAACACCGGGGAGCTGTTTTTT. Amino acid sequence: CASKVEGNTGELFF.

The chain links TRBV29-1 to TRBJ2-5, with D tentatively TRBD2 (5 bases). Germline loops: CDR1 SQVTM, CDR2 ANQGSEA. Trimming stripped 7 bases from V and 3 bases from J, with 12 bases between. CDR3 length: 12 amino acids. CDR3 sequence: CSGRRTEETQYF. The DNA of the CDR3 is TGCAGCGGCCGGAGGACGGAAGAGACCCAGTACTTC.

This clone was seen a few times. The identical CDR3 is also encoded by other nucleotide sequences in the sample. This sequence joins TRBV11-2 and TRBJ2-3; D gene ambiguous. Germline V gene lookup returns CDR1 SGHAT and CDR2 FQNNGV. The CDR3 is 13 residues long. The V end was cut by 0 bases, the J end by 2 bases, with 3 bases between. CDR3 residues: CASSLDLTDTQYF. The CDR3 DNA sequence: TGTGCCAGCAGCTTAGACCTCACAGATACGCAGTATTTT.

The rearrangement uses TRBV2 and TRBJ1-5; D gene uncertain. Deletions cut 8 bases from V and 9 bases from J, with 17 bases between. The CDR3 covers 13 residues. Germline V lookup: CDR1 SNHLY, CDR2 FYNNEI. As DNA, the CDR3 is TGTGCCAGCCGTCAGAGGGTCGGAGGGCCCCAGCATTTT. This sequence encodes CASRQRVGGPQHF.

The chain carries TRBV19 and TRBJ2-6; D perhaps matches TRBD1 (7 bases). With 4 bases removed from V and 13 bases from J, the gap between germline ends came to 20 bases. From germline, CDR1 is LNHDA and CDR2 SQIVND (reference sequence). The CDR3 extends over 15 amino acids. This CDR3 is CASSRQGAGPTVLTF. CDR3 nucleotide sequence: TGTGCCAGTAGTAGACAGGGCGCGGGGCCAACAGTCCTGACTTTC.

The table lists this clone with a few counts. The CDR3 DNA reads as TGTGCCAGCAGTTACGAACGGACAGGGATGAACACTGAAGCTTTCTTT. Protein product: CASSYERTGMNTEAFF. V gene TRBV6-5 combines with J gene TRBJ1-1; 8 bases match TRBD1. The CDR3 has 16 amino acids. CDR1 and CDR2 from the germline V gene are MNHEY and SVGAGI. After removal of 2 bases from V and 0 bases from J, the junction contained 5 bases not matched to a gene.

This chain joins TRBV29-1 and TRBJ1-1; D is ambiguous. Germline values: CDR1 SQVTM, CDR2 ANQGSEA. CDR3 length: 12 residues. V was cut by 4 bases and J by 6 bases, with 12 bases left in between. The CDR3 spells CSVVRRSAEAFF. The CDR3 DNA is TGCAGCGTTGTTAGGCGGTCAGCTGAAGCTTTCTTT.

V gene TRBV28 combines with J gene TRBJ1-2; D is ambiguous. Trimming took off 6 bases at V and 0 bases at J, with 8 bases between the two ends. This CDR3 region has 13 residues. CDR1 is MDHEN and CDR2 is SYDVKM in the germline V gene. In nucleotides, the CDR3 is TGTGCCAGCAGCCGAGTCCCTAACTATGGCTACACCTTC. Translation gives CASSRVPNYGYTF.

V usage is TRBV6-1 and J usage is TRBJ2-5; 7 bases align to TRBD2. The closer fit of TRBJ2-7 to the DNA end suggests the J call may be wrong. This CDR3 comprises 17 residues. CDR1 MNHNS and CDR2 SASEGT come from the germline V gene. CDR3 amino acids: CASSEMAFRAGDYEQYF. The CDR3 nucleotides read TGTGCCAGCAGTGAAATGGCCTTCCGGGCGGGAGACTACGAGCAGTACTTC.

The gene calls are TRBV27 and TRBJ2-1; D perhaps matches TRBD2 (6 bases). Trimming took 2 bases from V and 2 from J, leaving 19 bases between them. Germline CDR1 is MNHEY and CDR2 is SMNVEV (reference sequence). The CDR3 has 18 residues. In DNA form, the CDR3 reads TGTGCCAGCAGTTTAGCCCCAAGGGGCGGGACGACCTACAATGAGCAGTTCTTC. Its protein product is CASSLAPRGGTTYNEQFF.